A selection of T cell receptor beta chains follows, all from one sample in a study of blood T cell repertoires in COVID-19. This table comes from immunoSEQ multiplex PCR, and its TCRdb copy is limited to in-frame clones, with some not included. The data contain about 260,000 clones, roughly 82% of them seen just once; the ten biggest clones take up 2% to 2.5%. Sequenced input: PBMCs or T cells enriched from blood (not recorded which). The receptor source for this set is a woman aged 50 to 65 who had recovered from COVID-19. The CDR3 runs from the conserved cysteine through the conserved F or W. A D gene is named only where the DNA matches it firmly. Clone size is not always given. Where it is, it says once, few, many or a class for expanded clones.

.,TRBV5-4,TRBJ2-2,.,TGTGCCAGCAGCTTGTCTAGCCTAGCCCCCGGGGAGCTGTTTTTT,CASSLSSLAPGELFF
.,TRBV18,TRBJ1-4,.,TGTGCCAGCTCACCTTCCCAGGGCAGCAATGAAAAACTGTTTTTT,CASSPSQGSNEKLFF
.,TRBV19,TRBJ2-3,TRBD1,TGTGCCAGTAGTGTAGGGACAGGGGGACCTTTCCCCACAGATACGCAGTATTTT,CASSVGTGGPFPTDTQYF
.,TRBV27,TRBJ2-4,TRBD1,TGTGCCAGCAGTTCTTACACAGGGGGTCTTAGTGACATTCAGTACTTC,CASSSYTGGLSDIQYF
.,TRBV29-1,TRBJ2-5,.,TGCAGCGTTGGAAAGGAGGAAGAGACCCAGTACTTC,CSVGKEEETQYF
.,TRBV19,TRBJ2-6,.,TGTGCCAGTAGTCCCGGTGCAAGTCGAAGCTCTGGGGCCAACGTCCTGACTTTC,CASSPGASRSSGANVLTF
.,TRBV11-2,TRBJ2-7,TRBD1,TGTGCCAGCAGCTCTCCCGGGACAGGGGATTACGAGCAGTACTTC,CASSSPGTGDYEQYF
.,TRBV7-9,TRBJ2-3,.,TGTGCCAGCAGCTCGGGGTATACGCAGTATTTT,CASSSGYTQYF
.,TRBV12-3/TRBV12-4,TRBJ2-1,.,TGTGCCAGCAGTTCCAGTATTTACAATGAGCAGTTCTTC,CASSSSIYNEQFF
.,TRBV21-1,TRBJ1-2,.,TGTGCCAGCAGCAAAGCGGCCTTCAGGGTACTCTATGGCTACACCTTC,CASSKAAFRVLYGYTF
.,TRBV7-2,TRBJ1-1,.,TGTGCCAGCAGCGGACGACAGCTGAACACTGAAGCTTTCTTT,CASSGRQLNTEAFF
.,TRBV19,TRBJ2-2,TRBD1,TGTGCCAGCCAACAGGGGTCCGGGGAGCTGTTTTTT,CASQQGSGELFF
few,TRBV7-9,TRBJ2-1,.,TGTGCCAGCAAATCGCACAGGGCAGGTCGGAATGAGCAGTTCTTC,CASKSHRAGRNEQFF
.,TRBV19,TRBJ2-7,TRBD1,TGTGCCAGTAGCCGTAGACAGGGTCTGGACTACGAGCAGTACTTC,CASSRRQGLDYEQYF
.,TRBV4-3,TRBJ1-3,.,TGCGCCAGCAGCCAAGATCAGGGGCGGGGAAACACCATATATTTT,CASSQDQGRGNTIYF
.,TRBV5-5,TRBJ1-2,TRBD1,TGTGCCAGCAGCTTGTTCGCGAAGGGACAGGGAGGCGGCTACACCTTC,CASSLFAKGQGGGYTF
.,TRBV12-5,TRBJ1-5,.,TGTGCTAGTGGCTCGGGTGTTAGCAATCAGCCCCAGCATTTT,CASGSGVSNQPQHF
.,TRBV7-3,TRBJ1-1,TRBD1,TGTGCCAGCAGCTTGACGTCGACAGGGGCAAGATCTGAAGCTTTCTTT,CASSLTSTGARSEAFF
.,TRBV3-1/TRBV3-2,TRBJ2-7,.,TGTGCCAGCAGCCAAAGGCGACAGACCTACGAGCAGTACTTC,CASSQRRQTYEQYF
.,TRBV18,TRBJ2-2,.,TGTGCCAGCTCACCACTGGCTGCCGGGGAGCTGTTTTTT,CASSPLAAGELFF
.,TRBV5-1,TRBJ1-2,TRBD1,TGCGCCAGCAGCGCGGGACAGTCTAACTATGGCTACACCTTC,CASSAGQSNYGYTF
.,TRBV5-1,TRBJ1-1,.,TGCGCCAGCAGCTTCGCCGGGAACACTGAAGCTTTCTTT,CASSFAGNTEAFF